Presented here are 22 T cell receptor beta chains from one specimen sequenced in a study of T cells in Graves' hyperthyroidism and ophthalmopathy. Amplified TCR beta CDR3 regions came from RNA transcripts. An initial round of RT-PCR targeting the TCR CDR3 relied on the HTBI primer set. TCRdb re-called the multiplex PCR reads through MiXCR, storing one row per CDR3 protein. The sample holds 300,000 to 450,000 distinct CDR3 sequences, roughly 14% seen once. Material: blood. These receptors were obtained from a woman aged 55-69 years with Graves' hyperthyroidism.

V usage is TRBV29-1 and J usage is TRBJ2-2; 8 bases align to TRBD2. V gave up 6 bases and J gave up 4 bases; unmatched junction bases: 7. Germline V gene lookup returns CDR1 SQVTM and CDR2 ANQGSEA. The CDR3 is 14 amino acids. The CDR3 reads CSVQAGAGTGELFF. CDR3 nucleotides: TGCAGCGTCCAAGCGGGAGCGGGCACCGGGGAGCTGTTTTTT.

V usage is TRBV10-3 and J usage is TRBJ2-3, with D perhaps TRBD2 (6 bases). The germline V gene has CDR1 ENHRY and CDR2 SYGVKD. This CDR3 is built from 13 residues. V dropped 3 bases and J dropped 10 bases, with 14 bases sitting between them. CDR3 amino acids: CAISEPGDAAQYF. In DNA form, the CDR3 reads TGTGCCATCAGTGAACCGGGGGACGCGGCGCAGTATTTT.

This chain connects TRBV11-3 to TRBJ2-1, with TRBD2 matching 11 bases. J lost 2 bases, V lost 6 bases, and 6 bases had no gene match. The germline gives CDR1 SGHNT, CDR2 YENEEA. The CDR3 runs to 16 residues. CDR3 nucleotides: TGTGCCAGCAGTCGGGGACTAGCGGCTCCCTACAATGAGCAGTTCTTC. Protein sequence: CASSRGLAAPYNEQFF.

The table lists this clonotype with a few counts. This rearrangement joins TRBV27 to TRBJ1-5, with D unclear. The CDR3 loop spans 13 amino acids. With 4 bases removed from V and 3 bases from J, the gap between germline ends came to 7 bases. Germline V gives CDR1 MNHEY, CDR2 SMNVEV (reference sequence). CDR3 protein: CASSSHTNQPQHF. The CDR3 DNA reads TGTGCCAGCAGTTCCCATACCAATCAGCCCCAGCATTTT.

Ten or more counts support this clonotype. The chain is built from TRBV19 and TRBJ1-2, with TRBD1 matching over 8 bases. Germline V gene lookup returns CDR1 LNHDA and CDR2 SQIVND (reference sequence). The V segment lost 4 bases and the J segment 2 bases; nucleotides outside the gene matches: 3. This CDR3 is 14 amino acids long. In nucleotides, the CDR3 is TGTGCCAGTAGTAAACAGGGGGGCAACTATGGCTACACCTTC. It encodes CASSKQGGNYGYTF.

The V and J genes are TRBV6-1 and TRBJ2-7; D not certain. Germline V gene lookup returns CDR1 MNHNS and CDR2 SASEGT. V was shortened by 5 bases and J by 3 bases, with 5 bases between the two germline ends. The length of the CDR3 is 11 residues. The CDR3, as DNA: TGTGCCAGCAGTCGACTCTACGAGCAGTACTTC. Its translation: CASSRLYEQYF.

This clonotype was seen a handful of times. This sequence joins TRBV19 and TRBJ1-5; 7 nucleotides align to TRBD1. Germline trimming cut 7 bases from V and 3 bases from J; bases unmatched to any gene: 9. The CDR3 covers 15 residues. CDR1 is LNHDA, CDR2 SQIVND, per germline (reference sequence). The DNA for the CDR3 is TGTGCCAGTACTGACCAGGGGGGTCACAATCAGCCCCAGCATTTT. Protein sequence: CASTDQGGHNQPQHF.

J is TRBJ2-1 and V is TRBV12-3 or TRBV12-4; 10 bases fit TRBD1. The CDR3 runs 14 residues. Trimming at V came to 7 bases and at J to 8 bases, leaving 8 bases not matched to a gene. DNA of the CDR3: TGTGCCAGCATCGGGACAGGGGTGTCGGATGAGCAGTTCTTC. It codes for CASIGTGVSDEQFF.

A few counts support this clonotype. The chain recombines TRBV5-1 with TRBJ2-1; D remains ambiguous. There are 14 residues in the CDR3. Germline CDR1 and CDR2: SGHRS and YFSETQ. V lost 3 bases and J 7 bases, leaving 14 bases between the germline ends. The CDR3 coding sequence is TGCGCCAGCAGCTCCGGTGGTAGCTTGAATGAGCAGTTCTTC. This codes for CASSSGGSLNEQFF. The full variable domain, with the rest looked up from reference TRBV5-1 and TRBJ2-1, is KAGVTQTPRYLIKTRGQQVTLSCSPISGHRSVSWYQQTPGQGLQFLFEYFSETQRNKGNFPGRFSGRQFSNSRSEMNVSTLELGDSALYLCASSSGGSLNEQFFGPGTRLTVL.

This clonotype has a count of ten or more. The rearrangement joins TRBV18 to TRBJ2-7; unclear D gene. CDR3 size: 15 residues. In germline, CDR1 is KGHSH, CDR2 LQKENI. Trimming left V 2 bases short and J 5 bases short, with 16 bases between. CDR3 DNA sequence: TGTGCCAGCTCACCAGATAGCACAGCCAGAAACGAGCAGTACTTC. Residues: CASSPDSTARNEQYF.

At least ten counts were recorded for this clonotype. This chain joins TRBV6-1 and TRBJ2-1; 9 bases are shared with TRBD2. In germline, CDR1 is MNHNS, CDR2 SASEGT. V shed 5 bases and J 7 bases; nucleotides not matched to a gene: 9. The CDR3 runs 15 residues. The CDR3 DNA reads TGTGCCAGCAGTCCGAATAGCGGGAGAGGTAATGAGCAGTTCTTC. Translating gives CASSPNSGRGNEQFF.

This clonotype has at least ten counts. This sequence joins TRBV9 and TRBJ2-1; TRBD2 matches at 8 bases. CDR1 is SGDLS, CDR2 YYNGEE, per germline. V lost 3 bases, J lost 0 bases, and 17 bases stayed unmatched. The CDR3 consists of 20 residues. DNA of the CDR3: TGTGCCAGCAGCGGACATGGGCTAGCGGGCTTACGGAGCTCCTACAATGAGCAGTTCTTC. It is translated as CASSGHGLAGLRSSYNEQFF.

This chain links TRBV15 with TRBJ2-7; the D is unclear. This CDR3 spans 15 amino acids. V lost 4 bases to trimming and J lost 1 base, with 14 bases between them. Germline V gene data show CDR1 as LNHNV and CDR2 as YYDKDF (reference sequence). As DNA, the CDR3 is TGTGCCACCAGCACGACCTTCGACACGTCCTACGAGCAGTACTTC. It specifies CATSTTFDTSYEQYF.

V and J are TRBV7-9 and TRBJ2-5; 8 positions match TRBD2. The CDR3 consists of 16 residues. CDR1 SEHNR and CDR2 FQNEAQ come from the germline V gene (reference sequence). With V trimmed by 5 bases and J by 5 bases, 13 bases remained unmatched. CDR3 in DNA: TGTGCCAGCAGCGCTCTTAGCGGGAAGGGGCAGGAGACCCAGTACTTC. Translated: CASSALSGKGQETQYF. Combining the CDR3 with reference TRBV7-9 and TRBJ2-5 gives the whole variable domain DTGVSQNPRHKITKRGQNVTFRCDPISEHNRLYWYRQTLGQGPEFLTYFQNEAQLEKSRLLSDRFSAERPKGSFSTLEIQRTEQGDSAMYLCASSALSGKGQETQYFGPGTRLLVL.

This clonotype has a handful of counts. V usage is TRBV25-1 and J usage is TRBJ1-5, with a possible D match to TRBD1 (6 bases). The CDR3 consists of 14 residues. V was clipped by 4 bases and J by 3 bases, with 10 bases between them. The germline gives CDR1 MGHDK, CDR2 SYGVNS. CDR3 nucleotides: TGTGCCAGCAGTGCGGACAGTTACAATCAGCCCCAGCATTTT. Translation: CASSADSYNQPQHF.

This clonotype was seen a handful of times. The genes are TRBV9 and TRBJ2-3, with D possibly matching TRBD2 (6 bases). V was shortened by 0 bases and J by 3 bases, with 20 bases between the two germline ends. Germline lookup yields CDR1 SGDLS and CDR2 YYNGEE. This CDR3 is 18 amino acids long. The CDR3 reads CASSVAPSPSVGTDTQYF. CDR3 coding DNA: TGTGCCAGCAGCGTAGCTCCGTCCCCTAGCGTCGGTACAGATACGCAGTATTTT.

This clonotype has a count of ten or more. The V gene is TRBV11-2, the J gene TRBJ2-2; TRBD2 matches 13 bases. The J segment lost 5 bases and the V segment lost 4 bases, leaving 4 bases of the junction unmatched. The CDR3 runs 16 residues. In germline, CDR1 is SGHAT, CDR2 FQNNGV. The CDR3 sequence: CASSWTSGSVTGELFF. The CDR3 DNA reads TGTGCCAGCAGCTGGACTAGCGGGAGCGTTACCGGGGAGCTGTTTTTT.

In this sample, this clonotype turned up many times. V gene TRBV11-2 combines with J gene TRBJ2-7; 10 nucleotides match TRBD1. With 5 bases clipped from V and 4 bases from J, the junction kept 5 bases outside the gene matches. There are 14 residues in the CDR3. Germline V CDR1 and CDR2: SGHAT, FQNNGV. CDR3 sequence (DNA): TGTGCCAGCAGCAGAGACAGGGGGCGATACGAGCAGTACTTC. Translating it yields CASSRDRGRYEQYF.

The chain joins TRBV27 to TRBJ2-7; maybe TRBD1 (6 bases). This CDR3 spans 14 amino acids. Germline V gene data show CDR1 as MNHEY and CDR2 as SMNVEV (reference sequence). The ends were cut back, 5 bases at V and 2 bases at J, with 13 bases in the middle. CDR3 sequence: CASSAGQGTYEQYF. The CDR3 DNA is TGTGCCAGCAGTGCAGGGCAGGGGACCTACGAGCAGTACTTC.

This chain connects TRBV29-1 to TRBJ2-7; the match to TRBD1 covers 8 bases. The CDR3 has 17 residues. From germline, CDR1 is SQVTM and CDR2 ANQGSEA. Unmatched junction bases numbered 16, after V lost 4 bases and J lost 2 bases. The CDR3 reads CSVVGRGQGAGTYEQYF. For the CDR3, the DNA is TGCAGCGTTGTGGGTCGAGGGCAGGGGGCGGGCACCTACGAGCAGTACTTC.

The chain couples TRBV12-3 or TRBV12-4 to TRBJ1-5, with D unresolved. Trimming left V 5 bases short and J 2 bases short, with 13 bases between. This CDR3 contains 15 residues. The CDR3 DNA sequence: TGTGCCAGCAGTCGGGGTCTCGGTGGCAATCAGCCCCAGCATTTT. Encoded protein: CASSRGLGGNQPQHF.

This clonotype has only a few counts. The chain employs TRBV10-3 and TRBJ1-6; no firm D call. V was pared by 5 bases and J by 7 bases, with 9 bases between. The germline V gene encodes CDR1 ENHRY and CDR2 SYGVKD. The CDR3 spans 13 residues. CDR3 nucleotides: TGTGCCATCAGTCCCAGGTCAAATTCACCCCTCCACTTT. Amino acids: CAISPRSNSPLHF.